This TCR beta chain was sequenced for a study of Ad26.COV2.S vaccination and SARS-CoV-2 variants. Study in general: Donor got 5x10^10 or 1x10^11 viral particles of Ad26.COV2.S.

Germline-derived CDR1 and CDR2 are SGHAT and FQNNGV. The CDR3 is 15 residues long. V was clipped by 5 bases and J by 3 bases, with 13 bases between them. Sequencing was performed with immunoSEQ multiplex PCR; in TCRdb, only in-frame clones are kept and a portion is missing. The table lists roughly 420,000 clones, roughly 89% of them singletons. Treatment reported: about 20 received Ad26.COV2.S at low or high dose, single or two shots; roughly five received placebo; per-sample allocation not given. At day 63 after the first vaccine or placebo injection, samples were drawn. This receptor was obtained from a person aged 18-65 years who received the Ad26.COV2.S COVID-19 vaccine or a placebo. The sample consisted of peripheral blood, taken in a trial of Ad26.COV2.S vaccine versus placebo. This chain links TRBV11-2 with TRBJ2-2, with D perhaps assigned TRBD1 or TRBD2 (6 bases each). This CDR3 is CASSLRRGDTGELFF. The CDR3 DNA reads as TGTGCCAGCAGCCTGAGGAGGGGGGACACCGGGGAGCTGTTTTTT.